A single sample is the source of the 18 T cell receptor beta chains below, sequenced in a study of blood T cells in healthy people across ages. It was with a sample-barcoded 5' primer and a J-beta primer mix that a second PCR of about 6 to 11 cycles was run. TCRdb re-derived calls from the 5' RACE reads in MiXCR, one entry per CDR3 protein. The sample shows roughly 1,800,000 distinct CDR3 sequences, roughly 50% of them seen only once. The sample was blood. Every receptor here comes from a woman aged 40 to 50 in good health.

The chain recombines TRBV5-1 with TRBJ2-5; 9 bases match TRBD1. The CDR3 loop spans 14 amino acids. The J segment lost 4 bases and the V segment lost 4 bases, leaving 5 bases of the junction unmatched. The germline V gene encodes CDR1 SGHRS and CDR2 YFSETQ. CDR3 coding DNA: TGCGCCAGCAGCCGGGACAGGGCACCAGAGACCCAGTACTTC. The encoded protein is CASSRDRAPETQYF.

This clonotype was seen a few times. This chain connects TRBV6-6 to TRBJ2-1; tentatively, D is TRBD2 (5 bases). CDR3 length equals 14 residues. The V gene's germline CDR1 is MNHNY and CDR2 SVGAGI (reference sequence). V was clipped by 2 bases and J by 8 bases, with 13 bases between them. The CDR3 nucleotides read TGTGCCAGCAGTTACGGGAGCCACCTGGATGAGCAGTTCTTC. This codes for CASSYGSHLDEQFF.

This clonotype was picked up a small number of times. The chain recombines TRBV7-9 with TRBJ2-1; 7 nucleotides line up with TRBD1. This CDR3 has 13 residues. Germline V gene sequence: CDR1 SEHNR, CDR2 FQNEAQ (reference sequence). The junction had 5 bases not matched to a gene; V was cut back by 3 bases and J by 9 bases. The CDR3 sequence: CASSFVGGVEQFF. In nucleotides, the CDR3 is TGTGCCAGCAGCTTTGTAGGGGGCGTTGAGCAGTTCTTC.

This clonotype turned up a few times. This chain joins TRBV5-1 and TRBJ2-7; 7 nucleotides agree with TRBD1. Unmatched junction bases numbered 6, after V lost 2 bases and J lost 4 bases. The CDR3 runs to 14 residues. The germline gives CDR1 SGHRS, CDR2 YFSETQ. In DNA form, the CDR3 reads TGCGCCAGCAGCTTCTCAGGGGGTCAGTACGAGCAGTACTTC. Translation: CASSFSGGQYEQYF. The variable domain in full, with the rest retrieved from reference TRBV5-1 and TRBJ2-7, is KAGVTQTPRYLIKTRGQQVTLSCSPISGHRSVSWYQQTPGQGLQFLFEYFSETQRNKGNFPGRFSGRQFSNSRSEMNVSTLELGDSALYLCASSFSGGQYEQYFGPGTRLTVT.

This clonotype was picked up many times. The rearrangement uses TRBV29-1 and TRBJ2-6, with D maybe TRBD2 (5 bases). Germline assignment: CDR1 SQVTM and CDR2 ANQGSEA. The CDR3 is 14 residues long. V gave up 5 bases and J gave up 0 bases, with 8 bases separating them. The CDR3 DNA reads TGCAGCGTTCATAGCGACTCTGGGGCCAACGTCCTGACTTTC. Translating gives CSVHSDSGANVLTF.

The V gene is TRBV27, the J gene TRBJ2-7, with 7 positions matching TRBD1. Per the germline V gene, CDR1 is MNHEY and CDR2 is SMNVEV (reference sequence). The CDR3 consists of 15 residues. Trimming removed 8 bases from V and 3 bases from J; junction bases left unmatched: 13. The CDR3 spells CASRPDPGQFYEQYF. In DNA, the CDR3 is TGTGCCAGCCGCCCCGATCCGGGACAGTTCTACGAGCAGTACTTC.

The chain combines TRBV4-3 with TRBJ2-6; TRBD1 or TRBD2 may be the D gene (5 bases each). The ends were cut back, 2 bases at V and 0 bases at J, with 17 bases in the middle. The germline CDR1 and CDR2 sequences are LGHNA and YSLEER. The length of the CDR3 is 19 residues. The CDR3, as DNA: TGCGCCAGCAGCCAATATATCGGGACGGGTAGCTCTGGGGCCAACGTCCTGACTTTC. Translated, it gives CASSQYIGTGSSGANVLTF.

The rearrangement links TRBV6-2 or TRBV6-3 to TRBJ2-3, with 8 positions matching TRBD2. This CDR3 comprises 17 residues. The V and J ends lost 0 bases and 2 bases, in that order; junction bases with no gene match: 7. Germline CDR1 MNHEY, CDR2 SVGEGT. This CDR3 reads CASSYSSAGAYTDTQYF. The DNA of the CDR3 is TGTGCCAGCAGTTACTCTTCAGCGGGGGCATACACAGATACGCAGTATTTT.

The V call is TRBV5-1, the J call TRBJ1-1; a weak D match, TRBD1 (6 bases). Looked up from germline, CDR1 is SGHRS and CDR2 is YFSETQ. The CDR3 extends over 14 amino acids. Trimming took 4 bases from V and 1 from J, leaving 11 bases between them. CDR3 in amino acids: CASSPGTTNTEAFF. The DNA for the CDR3 is TGCGCCAGCAGCCCCGGGACAACGAACACTGAAGCTTTCTTT.

This clonotype has just a few counts. J is TRBJ2-5 and V is TRBV6-6; D may match TRBD1 or TRBD2 (5 bases each). Trimming cost V 7 bases and J 11 bases, with 20 bases left between them. Germline CDR1 reads MNHNY; CDR2 reads SVGAGI (reference sequence). The CDR3 has 13 amino acids. Here the CDR3 reads CASNYRDPGIQYF. The CDR3 DNA follows: TGTGCCAGCAACTACCGGGACCCGGGGATTCAGTACTTC.

In this sample, this clonotype turned up a few times. This CDR3 reads CASSQNGGTLTDTQYF. Written as DNA, the CDR3 is TGTGCCAGCAGCCAAAACGGGGGGACTCTCACAGATACGCAGTATTTT. V usage is TRBV11-2 and J usage is TRBJ2-3; the match to TRBD2 covers 7 bases. Germline values: CDR1 SGHAT, CDR2 FQNNGV. The CDR3 sequence is 16 residues long. After removal of 5 bases from V and 2 bases from J, the junction contained 10 bases not matched to a gene.

The V call is TRBV10-3, the J call TRBJ2-3, with D perhaps being TRBD1 or TRBD2 (6 bases each). The germline V gene encodes CDR1 ENHRY and CDR2 SYGVKD. The length of the CDR3 is 16 residues. Between the trimmed V and J ends, which lost 3 bases and 0 bases, there was a span of 13 bases. The CDR3 nucleotides read TGTGCCATCAGTGAAGGGGGGAGATCTAGCACAGATACGCAGTATTTT. It yields the protein CAISEGGRSSTDTQYF.

This chain links TRBV6-6 with TRBJ2-3, with a possible D match to TRBD1 (5 bases). V dropped 10 bases and J dropped 1 base, with 15 bases sitting between them. Germline values: CDR1 MNHNY, CDR2 SVGAGI (reference sequence). The CDR3 runs 14 residues. CDR3 protein: CATQGPTRTDTQYF. The CDR3 region has the DNA TGTGCCACCCAGGGTCCGACACGCACAGATACGCAGTATTTT.

The gene calls are TRBV6-2 or TRBV6-3 and TRBJ1-5; no firm D call. This CDR3 is built from 16 residues. V lost 5 bases, J lost 1 base, and 15 bases lay in between. The germline gives CDR1 MNHEY, CDR2 SVGEGT. The CDR3 DNA is TGTGCCAGCAGTCCAACATTTACGCGGAGCAATCAGCCCCAGCATTTT. Residues: CASSPTFTRSNQPQHF.

The V and J genes are TRBV12-3 or TRBV12-4 and TRBJ2-7; TRBD1 might be the D (6 bases). CDR3 size: 14 residues. V lost 5 bases and J lost 1, with 12 bases in between. The CDR3 coding sequence is TGTGCCAGCAGTGGGACACAGCTATCCTACGAGCAGTACTTC. It encodes CASSGTQLSYEQYF.

This chain joins TRBV10-3 and TRBJ2-5; 7 nucleotides match TRBD1. The end of the DNA is better explained by TRBJ2-7, so the J call may be wrong. CDR1 and CDR2 from the germline V gene are ENHRY and SYGVKD. This CDR3 region has 15 residues. The CDR3 here is CAIRTETDRRGEQYF. CDR3 in DNA: TGTGCCATCAGGACCGAAACGGACAGGAGAGGCGAGCAGTACTTC.

The J gene is TRBJ1-6, the V gene TRBV20-1, with 9 positions matching TRBD1. CDR1 and CDR2 (germline): DFQATT, SNEGSKA (reference sequence). The length of the CDR3 is 15 residues. J was trimmed by 7 bases and V by 1 base; bases with no gene match: 5. This CDR3 reads CSARVPTGGNSPLHF. DNA of the CDR3: TGCAGTGCTAGAGTACCTACAGGGGGCAATTCACCCCTCCACTTT.

This sequence joins TRBV20-1 and TRBJ2-1; TRBD1 or TRBD2 may be the D gene (7 bases each). This CDR3 spans 13 amino acids. CDR1 and CDR2 (germline): DFQATT, SNEGSKA (reference sequence). Trimming pared 5 bases from V and 5 bases from J, leaving 13 bases between. CDR3 sequence (DNA): TGCAGTGCTGCAGGGGGACTAAACAATGAGCAGTTCTTC. Translation: CSAAGGLNNEQFF.